This TCR beta chain was sequenced in a study of lymphopenia after photon versus proton radiotherapy. Study-wide results and caveats: Only patients who died were analyzed for survival; proton advantage is unproven. Post-nadir diversity loss with photons came from oligoclonal expansion, particularly CD8+ Temra cells. Photon-treated patients lost naive T cells and TCR diversity; proton-treated stayed stable.

Of note for this clone: The target antigen is unknown.

Clones were sequenced by immunoSEQ multiplex PCR, and TCRdb holds only the in-frame ones, with some missing. The repertoire holds fewer than 25,000 clones, with roughly 91% as singletons. The CDR3 length is 16 residues. Trimming left V 4 bases short and J 0 bases short, with 13 bases between. Germline V gene lookup returns CDR1 SGHTA and CDR2 FQGTGA. The specimen was peripheral blood, collected from a patient treated with proton-based radiotherapy. This TCR came from a woman in her 70s with pancreatic cancer. Some clones in this sample may be carry-over from other donors' samples. The rearrangement links TRBV7-3 to TRBJ2-1; a weak D match, TRBD2 (5 bases). The CDR3 nucleotides read TGTGCCAGCAGCTCCGGCTCGGGGTTCTCCTACAATGAGCAGTTCTTC. This gives the protein CASSSGSGFSYNEQFF.